The rows below give T cell receptor beta chains drawn from one sample of a study of blood T cell repertoires in COVID-19. This table comes from immunoSEQ multiplex PCR, and its TCRdb copy is limited to in-frame clones, with some not included. The top ten hold 0.99% of the sample, which has under 300,000 clones, about 88% seen once. Sequenced material: peripheral blood. The receptors were sampled from a woman aged 40 to 50 who had recovered from COVID-19. Both conserved end residues are part of each CDR3. The D gene is left open where the match is weak. Clone size is stated in some rows and not others, as once, few, many or a class when expanded.

size	V	J	D	DNA	CDR3
-	TRBV2	TRBJ1-4	-	TGTGCCAGCGGCCGCCCGGGGGAAAAACTGTTTTTT	CASGRPGEKLFF
-	TRBV7-3	TRBJ2-2	-	TGTGCCAGCAGCCAACAGGGGAACACCGGGGAGCTGTTTTTT	CASSQQGNTGELFF
once	TRBV3-1/TRBV3-2	TRBJ2-5	TRBD2	TGTGCCAGCAGCCCCCGACTAGCGGGAGGTCGGGAGACCCAGTACTTC	CASSPRLAGGRETQYF
-	TRBV29-1	TRBJ2-5	-	TGCAGCGTTGAAGTAGGGCAGGGGGAGACCCAGTACTTC	CSVEVGQGETQYF
-	TRBV6-5	TRBJ1-6	TRBD1	TGTGCCAGCAGTTACGACGGACAGGGGAATTCACCCCTCCACTTT	CASSYDGQGNSPLHF
-	TRBV18	TRBJ2-1	TRBD2	TGTGCCAGCTCACCGCCGGGGGGGGACTGGCGGTTCTTC	CASSPPGGDWRFF
-	TRBV6-5	TRBJ2-2	TRBD2	TGTGCCAGCAGTTACCGCAGCGGGAGCGGGACCGGGGAGCTGTTTTTT	CASSYRSGSGTGELFF
-	TRBV4-3	TRBJ2-6	-	TGCGCCAGCAGCCAAGATGGGGGGATCCACTCTGGGGCCAACGTCCTGACTTTC	CASSQDGGIHSGANVLTF
-	TRBV9	TRBJ2-2	TRBD2	TGTGCCAGCAGCGTGGTAGCGGGAGATTCCGGGGAGCTGTTTTTT	CASSVVAGDSGELFF
-	TRBV5-1	TRBJ1-1	TRBD1	TGCGCCAGCAGTTGGGACAGCATGAACACTGAAGCTTTCTTT	CASSWDSMNTEAFF
-	TRBV18	TRBJ1-6	TRBD1	TGTGCCAGCTGGGGGACAGGGGATTCACCCCTCCACTTT	CASWGTGDSPLHF
-	TRBV4-2	TRBJ1-1	-	TGTGCCAGCAGCAGAAGAGCCGACAGAGGTGAAGCTTTCTTT	CASSRRADRGEAFF
-	TRBV4-1	TRBJ2-2	-	TGCGCCAGCAGCCCAATACCGTATAGAGGCACCGGGGAGCTGTTTTTT	CASSPIPYRGTGELFF
-	TRBV4-2	TRBJ1-1	-	TGTGCCAGCAGCCCAGGACCGGGGACTGAAGCTTTCTTT	CASSPGPGTEAFF
-	TRBV6-2/TRBV6-3	TRBJ2-2	TRBD1	TGTGCCAGCAGTTGCAGTCCCGGGACAGGGGTTTGTACCGGGGAGCTGTTTTTT	CASSCSPGTGVCTGELFF
-	TRBV11-2	TRBJ1-2	-	TGTGCCAGCAGCTTAGGGGCGACCGCTATGGGCTACACCTTC	CASSLGATAMGYTF
-	TRBV6-5	TRBJ2-7	TRBD2	TGTGCCAGCGGGGGGGGTACTCCCTACGAGCAGTACTTC	CASGGGTPYEQYF
-	TRBV7-2	TRBJ1-6	-	TGTGCCAGCAGCTTAGTGGGCAGAGGGAATTCACCCCTCCACTTT	CASSLVGRGNSPLHF
-	TRBV27	TRBJ2-5	TRBD2	TGTGCCAGCAGTCCATATAGCGGGGCCGAAGAGACCCAGTACTTC	CASSPYSGAEETQYF
-	TRBV5-4	TRBJ1-3	TRBD1	TGTGCCAGCAGCCCAGGGGGGAGAAACACCATATATTTT	CASSPGGRNTIYF
-	TRBV28	TRBJ2-1	-	TGTGCCAGCAGTCCCCACCTCGGGAACATACCTTACAATGAGCAGTTCTTC	CASSPHLGNIPYNEQFF
-	TRBV5-4	TRBJ1-2	TRBD1	TGTGCCAGCAGCCCCCAGGGGGCGAAGGGCTACACCTTC	CASSPQGAKGYTF
-	TRBV7-3	TRBJ1-2	TRBD1	TGTGCCAGCAGCTCTGGACAGGGGGCCAGTGGCTACACCTTC	CASSSGQGASGYTF
-	TRBV6-2/TRBV6-3	TRBJ2-3	-	TGTGCCAGCACCCCCCGGCCGGGAGATACGCAGTATTTT	CASTPRPGDTQYF
-	TRBV6-4	TRBJ1-2	TRBD1	TGTGCCAGCAGTCAAGGGGGCCTGGGCTATGGCTACACCTTC	CASSQGGLGYGYTF
-	TRBV30	TRBJ2-6	-	TGTGCCTGGAGCCGTACGGGCAGGGCCTCTGGGGCCAACGTCCTGACTTTC	CAWSRTGRASGANVLTF
few	TRBV18	TRBJ2-7	-	TGTGCCAGCTCACCAGGGGCCAGACCCGAGCAGTACTTC	CASSPGARPEQYF
-	TRBV7-6	TRBJ1-6	TRBD1	TGTGCCAGCAGCTCCGCCCCGGACAGGGGAAATTCACCCCTCCACTTT	CASSSAPDRGNSPLHF
-	TRBV20-1	TRBJ1-2	-	TGCAGTGCTAGTACAAACCAGAACTATGGCTACACCTTC	CSASTNQNYGYTF
-	TRBV7-3	TRBJ2-1	-	TGTGCCAGCAGCCCCCTCCCGACAAGATCGGGGTACAATGAGCAGTTCTTC	CASSPLPTRSGYNEQFF
-	TRBV27	TRBJ1-2	TRBD1	TGTGCCAGCAGTCCAGACAGGGGTGGTTATGGCTACACCTTC	CASSPDRGGYGYTF
-	TRBV29-1	TRBJ1-2	-	TGCAGCGTACGACAGCACTATGGCTACACCTTC	CSVRQHYGYTF
few	TRBV14	TRBJ1-1	-	TGTGCCAGCCAAGCCTGGGCAGGGTTGAACACTGAAGCTTTCTTT	CASQAWAGLNTEAFF
-	TRBV9	TRBJ1-3	TRBD1	TGTGCCAGCAGCCCCCGGACAGGGGGCAGTGGAAACACCATATATTTT	CASSPRTGGSGNTIYF